This is a list of T cell receptor beta chains from one sample in a study of T cells in Graves' hyperthyroidism and ophthalmopathy. MiXCR, applied by TCRdb to the multiplex PCR reads, yields one record per CDR3 protein. Of fewer than 650,000 distinct CDR3 sequences in the sample, more than 13% are singletons; the top ten hold roughly 6.9%. The sequenced sample consisted of blood. These receptors originate from a woman between 18 and 30 years old with Graves' ophthalmopathy. CDR3s include the opening cysteine and the closing phenylalanine or tryptophan. Each record gives: clone size, CDR3 length, J gene, V gene, D gene, CDR3 DNA, CDR3 protein. D genes are given only for firm matches. The listing skips clone size in some rows; elsewhere it reads once, few, many or a size class.

once,16,TRBJ2-1,TRBV20-1,TRBD2,TGCAGTGCTAGCGGGACTAGCGGGGGATGGGTGGTTGAGCAGTTCTTC,CSASGTSGGWVVEQFF
few,16,TRBJ2-1,TRBV14,TRBD2,TGTGCCAGCAGCCAAGTAGCGGGAGGCCCTTTTGCTGAGCAGTTCTTC,CASSQVAGGPFAEQFF
many,15,TRBJ2-7,TRBV28,.,TGTGCCAGCAGTTTTGCGCAGGGCAGCTCCTACGAGCAGTACTTC,CASSFAQGSSYEQYF
many,17,TRBJ2-1,TRBV28,.,TGTGCCAGCAGTCCCCTTGGACGAGCGGGTCCTTACAATGAGCAGTTCTTC,CASSPLGRAGPYNEQFF
many,17,TRBJ2-7,TRBV6-1,TRBD1,TGTGCCAGCAGTGCCACTTCTCCGGGACAGGGGACCTACGAGCAGTACTTC,CASSATSPGQGTYEQYF
many,15,TRBJ2-7,TRBV7-3,.,TGTGCCAGCAGCCTCGGGGTGGCGGGAATCTACGAGCAGTACTTC,CASSLGVAGIYEQYF
few,17,TRBJ2-3,TRBV6-6,TRBD2,TGTGCCAGCAGTTATGGGCGAGCGGGAGGGCCATCAGATACGCAGTATTTT,CASSYGRAGGPSDTQYF
many,13,TRBJ1-1,TRBV30,TRBD1,TGTGCCTGGAGTGGACAGGGTGGTACTGAAGCTTTCTTT,CAWSGQGGTEAFF
many,15,TRBJ1-4,TRBV12-3/TRBV12-4,.,TGTGCCAGCAGCCAAGGGACGGACTATAATGAAAAACTGTTTTTT,CASSQGTDYNEKLFF
many,15,TRBJ2-1,TRBV20-1,TRBD2,TGCAGTGCTAGACGGGCGGGAGGGGGGTACAATGAGCAGTTCTTC,CSARRAGGGYNEQFF
many,15,TRBJ2-2,TRBV7-3,.,TGTGCCAGCAGCTCTAGCACGGGCCCTTCCGGGGAGCTGTTTTTT,CASSSSTGPSGELFF
few,15,TRBJ2-5,TRBV9,TRBD1,TGTGCCAGCAGCGTAGAACCCAGACAGGGCGAGACCCAGTACTTC,CASSVEPRQGETQYF
.,14,TRBJ2-5,TRBV28,TRBD2,TGTGCCAGCAGACTAGCGGGTCTGAAGAGCGGGCAGTACTTC,CASRLAGLKSGQYF
many,11,TRBJ1-1,TRBV11-3,.,TGTGCCAGCAGCCCCCATGGAGAAGCTTTCTTT,CASSPHGEAFF
many,15,TRBJ1-1,TRBV7-3,TRBD1,TGTGCCAGCAGCTTAGCATCAGGGGGAAGCACTGAAGCTTTCTTT,CASSLASGGSTEAFF
few,16,TRBJ1-5,TRBV3-1,.,TGTGCCAGCAGTCAATCCCCTACGGGGGGCAATCAGCCCCAGCATTTT,CASSQSPTGGNQPQHF
few,14,TRBJ2-7,TRBV3-1,.,TGTGCCAGCAGCCAAGATCGGCATACGGGGGAGCAGTACTTC,CASSQDRHTGEQYF
many,15,TRBJ2-3,TRBV2,.,TGTGCCAGCAGTGAAGGGTCAGGAAGCACAGATACGCAGTATTTT,CASSEGSGSTDTQYF
few,13,TRBJ1-5,TRBV25-1,.,TGTGCCAGCAGTGGGGGTTTTGGTCAGCCCCAGCATTTT,CASSGGFGQPQHF
many,14,TRBJ2-7,TRBV12-3/TRBV12-4,.,TGTGCCAGCAGTTTAGCATCCGGTACGGGCGAGCAGTACTTC,CASSLASGTGEQYF
many,13,TRBJ2-1,TRBV12-3/TRBV12-4,.,TGTGCCAGCAGTCCGACAACGAGAAATGAGCAGTTCTTC,CASSPTTRNEQFF
many,14,TRBJ1-3,TRBV7-2,.,TGTGCCAGCAGCTTCGGCAGGGTTGGAAACACCATATATTTT,CASSFGRVGNTIYF
many,15,TRBJ2-1,TRBV3-1,TRBD2,TGTGCCAGCAGCCACCGACTAGCGGGAGGAAATGAGCAGTTCTTC,CASSHRLAGGNEQFF
.,21,TRBJ2-5,TRBV28,TRBD2,TGTGCCAGCAGTTTCCCGACAGGCGAGACTAGCGGGAGGGCCACCGAAGAGACCCAGTACTTC,CASSFPTGETSGRATEETQYF
many,17,TRBJ2-5,TRBV11-3,TRBD2,TGTGCCAGCAGCTTAGAGTTAGCTAGCGGGAGCCAAGAGACCCAGTACTTC,CASSLELASGSQETQYF
.,15,TRBJ1-4,TRBV7-3,TRBD1,TGTGCCAGCAGCTCGACAGGGAGGGCTAATGAAAAACTGTTTTTT,CASSSTGRANEKLFF
few,14,TRBJ2-2,TRBV29-1,.,TGCAGCGTTGAAATGCAGGGGATCACCGGGGAGCTGTTTTTT,CSVEMQGITGELFF
few,13,TRBJ1-1,TRBV12-5,.,TGTGCTAGTGGTTTATTAGGGAACACTGAAGCTTTCTTT,CASGLLGNTEAFF
many,17,TRBJ2-6,TRBV2,.,TGTGCCAGCAGTTTATATACAGGGACCCCTGGGGCCAACGTCCTGACTTTC,CASSLYTGTPGANVLTF
many,15,TRBJ1-1,TRBV27,.,TGTGCCAGCAGTCCCTCCAGGGCCGGAGCGATTGAAGCTTTCTTT,CASSPSRAGAIEAFF
few,15,TRBJ2-2,TRBV19,TRBD2,TGTGCCAGTTCAGAAGGGGAGGGATACACCGGGGAGCTGTTTTTT,CASSEGEGYTGELFF
few,16,TRBJ1-1,TRBV20-1,.,TGCAGTGCTAGAGATGGGGGTCTTTGGGGCCACACTGAAGCTTTCTTT,CSARDGGLWGHTEAFF
many,12,TRBJ2-2,TRBV3-1,.,TGTGCCAGCAGCCAAGTATTGGGGGAGCTGTTTTTT,CASSQVLGELFF
.,15,TRBJ1-2,TRBV27,TRBD1,TGTGCCAGCAGTGGTTCGGGACAGGGGGCGGGTGGCTACACCTTC,CASSGSGQGAGGYTF
.,16,TRBJ2-2,TRBV4-1,.,TGCGCCAGCAGCCAGGAGGCAGGGGCCGACACCGGGGAGCTGTTTTTT,CASSQEAGADTGELFF
few,14,TRBJ1-2,TRBV3-1,.,TGTGCCAGCAGCCTGACTGGGGGTATCAGTGGCTACACCTTC,CASSLTGGISGYTF
.,16,TRBJ2-7,TRBV4-2,TRBD2,TGTGCCAGCAGCCAAGACTCCAGCGGGAGTACCTACGAGCAGTACTTC,CASSQDSSGSTYEQYF
.,14,TRBJ2-3,TRBV4-3,.,TGCGCCAGCAGCCAAGGAGCCTTGACAGATACGCAGTATTTT,CASSQGALTDTQYF
.,15,TRBJ2-2,TRBV12-3/TRBV12-4,.,TGTGCCAGCAGTTTTACTAGCCCGAACACCGGGGAGCTGTTTTTT,CASSFTSPNTGELFF
many,13,TRBJ2-2,TRBV6-1,.,TGTGCCAGCAAAATGTCCGTGTCCGGGGAGCTGTTTTTT,CASKMSVSGELFF
many,15,TRBJ1-5,TRBV11-2,.,TGTGCCAGCAGCGGGAGGCGGGAGAACAATCAGCCCCAGCATTTT,CASSGRRENNQPQHF
.,13,TRBJ2-5,TRBV12-3/TRBV12-4,.,TGTGCCAGCACGCCTAGCCAAAAAGAGACCCAGTACTTC,CASTPSQKETQYF
.,15,TRBJ2-7,TRBV4-3,.,TGCGCCAGCAGCCCCACGTTCCTTGGCTCCTACGAGCAGTACTTC,CASSPTFLGSYEQYF
.,16,TRBJ2-6,TRBV10-3,.,TGTGCCATCAGTGTCGGGAGTTTATCTGGGGCCAACGTCCTGACTTTC,CAISVGSLSGANVLTF
many,18,TRBJ2-6,TRBV2,TRBD1,TGTGCCAGCAGTGATAGGACAGGGGGATTAGGTGGGGCCAACGTCCTGACTTTC,CASSDRTGGLGGANVLTF
.,15,TRBJ1-4,TRBV12-3/TRBV12-4,.,TGTGCCAGCAGTTTTTCAGCAGAGTCTAATGAAAAACTGTTTTTT,CASSFSAESNEKLFF
.,20,TRBJ2-1,TRBV7-9,TRBD2,TGTGCCAGCAGAGCCCCCCGGCTAGCGGGAGGACTAGGGGGATACAATGAGCAGTTCTTC,CASRAPRLAGGLGGYNEQFF
few,16,TRBJ1-1,TRBV5-1,TRBD1,TGCGCCAGCAGTCAGGACAGGGTGGGGGGGAACACTGAAGCTTTCTTT,CASSQDRVGGNTEAFF
many,15,TRBJ2-7,TRBV9,TRBD2,TGTGCCAGCAGCGTAGCAAGCGGGGGCTCCTACGAGCAGTACTTC,CASSVASGGSYEQYF
few,16,TRBJ2-7,TRBV19,TRBD2,TGTGCCAGTAGTATTGGGCCTAGCGGGGGCTCCTACGAGCAGTACTTC,CASSIGPSGGSYEQYF
.,14,TRBJ2-2,TRBV19,TRBD2,TGTGCCACCCAGGGACTAGCGGGCACCGGGGAGCTGTTTTTT,CATQGLAGTGELFF
few,15,TRBJ2-1,TRBV6-5,.,TGTGCCAGCAGTTACGGGGGTCCGTCCTACAATGAGCAGTTCTTC,CASSYGGPSYNEQFF
once,15,TRBJ1-5,TRBV2,.,TGTGTCAGCAGAACCAGGGGCGCGCGATTTCAGCCCCAGCATTTT,CVSRTRGARFQPQHF
few,13,TRBJ1-2,TRBV5-4,.,TGTGCCAGCAGCTTGGGGGAACAGTATGGCTACACCTTC,CASSLGEQYGYTF